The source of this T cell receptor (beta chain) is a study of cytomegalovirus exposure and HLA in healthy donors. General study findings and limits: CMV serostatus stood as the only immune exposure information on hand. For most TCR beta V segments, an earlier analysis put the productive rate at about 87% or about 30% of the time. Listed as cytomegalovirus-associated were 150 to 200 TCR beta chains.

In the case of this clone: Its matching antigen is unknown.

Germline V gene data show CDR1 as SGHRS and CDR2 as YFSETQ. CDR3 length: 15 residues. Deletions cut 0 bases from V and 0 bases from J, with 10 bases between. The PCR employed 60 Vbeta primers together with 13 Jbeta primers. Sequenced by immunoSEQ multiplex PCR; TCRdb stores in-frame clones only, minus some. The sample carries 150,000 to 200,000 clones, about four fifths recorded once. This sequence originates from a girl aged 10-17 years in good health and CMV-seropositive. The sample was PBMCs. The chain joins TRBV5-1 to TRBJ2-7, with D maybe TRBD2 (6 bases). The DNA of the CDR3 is TGCGCCAGCAGCTTGGTACCGGGGGACTCCTACGAGCAGTACTTC. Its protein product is CASSLVPGDSYEQYF.